This T cell receptor beta chain was retrieved from a study of T cells after somatic rescue of genetic block (dated by TCRdb to the early 2020s). Describing the broader study: What the study looked at was long-term robustness, specifically in a T-cell system that came about through somatic rescue of a genetic block in T-cell development.

A note on this clone: It lacks a known antigen. Per-base quality was not reported, and no clone a single base away is much larger than it.

The method was the immunoSEQ multiplex PCR assay. Not all clones reach the TCRdb copy of this immuneACCESS table, which keeps in-frame sequences only. Checked studies attribute under half of the gap to unresolved V genes and leave the rest unexplained. This sample lists 68,000 or so clones; around 92% were detected once. The ten most abundant clones make up around 3% of the sample. Via the germline V gene (reference sequence), CDR1 is SEHNR and CDR2 FQNEAQ. Including the terminal cysteine and phenylalanine, the CDR3 comprises 16 residues. This entry keeps only the CDR3 DNA: 48 bases, framed from base 1. Trimming costs V 0 bases and J 0 bases, and their ends lie 9 bases apart.

Specimen: peripheral blood mononuclear cells (PBMCs). The receptor chain draws on TRBV7-9 and TRBJ2-4, with the D call perhaps TRBD1 or TRBD2, as 5 bases match in each case. The sequence was obtained from a man aged 35 to 55. The DNA is TGTGCCAGCAGCTTAGCGAGGGGTCTAGCCAAAAACATTCAGTACTTC. It translates to CASSLARGLAKNIQYF.